These T cell receptor beta chains were read from a single sample in a study of identical twins. TCRdb analysed the 5' RACE reads with MiXCR anew, one entry per CDR3 protein. Among 500,000 to 600,000 distinct CDR3 sequences listed, 22% were seen once. These sequences were also reported in another study, on T cells expressing NK-cell markers.

Sequencing used CD4+ T cells sorted from blood. These receptors all stem from a woman between 18 and 29 years old in good health. The CDR3 runs from the conserved cysteine through the conserved F or W. A D gene is named only where the DNA matches it firmly. The listing skips clone size in some rows; elsewhere it reads once, few, many or a size class.

TRBV6-5	-	TRBJ2-3	once	TGTGCCAGCAGTTACTCGAGAGGGGGTAATGGAGGAGATACGCAGTATTTT	CASSYSRGGNGGDTQYF
TRBV20-1	-	TRBJ1-2	many	TGCAGTGCTGTCCAGAACACAGCGTCCTATGGCTACACCTTC	CSAVQNTASYGYTF
TRBV5-5	TRBD1	TRBJ1-5	-	TGTGCCAGCAGCCCGGGACAGGGCTTCAATCAGCCCCAGCATTTT	CASSPGQGFNQPQHF
TRBV6-5	-	TRBJ1-1	few	TGTGCCAGCAGTTACCTGGGGGGAGCTTTCTTT	CASSYLGGAFF
TRBV10-2	-	TRBJ2-3	few	TGCGCCAGCAGTGATACCACAGATACGCAGTATTTT	CASSDTTDTQYF
TRBV6-1	-	TRBJ2-3	few	TGTGCCAGCTTCCGGGACACCCAGGATACGCAGTATTTT	CASFRDTQDTQYF
TRBV5-6	-	TRBJ2-1	many	TGTGCCAGCAGCGTCTCCGGGACGGCTTACAATGAGCAGTTCTTC	CASSVSGTAYNEQFF
TRBV9	-	TRBJ1-1	few	TGTGCCAGCAGCGTAGATAGCAGGGCGAAAGCTTTCTTT	CASSVDSRAKAFF
TRBV12-3/TRBV12-4	TRBD2	TRBJ2-1	-	TGTGCCATAAGGACTAGATCCTACAATGAGCAGTTCTTC	CAIRTRSYNEQFF
TRBV6-5	-	TRBJ1-1	few	TGTGCCAGCAGTTACTTAACAGGCCCCTCTGAAGCTTTCTTT	CASSYLTGPSEAFF
TRBV20-1	-	TRBJ2-7	once	TGCAGTGCTACCGTTACTCACGAGCAGTACTTC	CSATVTHEQYF
TRBV7-9	TRBD1	TRBJ1-6	many	TGTGCCAGCAGGGGACAGGAGAATTCACCCCTCCACTTT	CASRGQENSPLHF
TRBV2	-	TRBJ2-1	few	TGTGCCAGCAGTGACCAGCGGGCCTACAATGAGCAGTTCTTC	CASSDQRAYNEQFF
TRBV20-1	-	TRBJ2-1	-	TGCAGTGCTAGAGGGGATAGCGGAGGCTCCTACAATGAGCAGTTCTTC	CSARGDSGGSYNEQFF
TRBV9	-	TRBJ2-5	-	TGTGCCAGCAGCGGCGGCGTTTCAGGGCAAGAGACCCAGTACTTC	CASSGGVSGQETQYF
TRBV7-2	-	TRBJ1-6	-	TGTGCCAGCAGCTTAGTTTTGGGGCAGGGTGGATCACCCCTCCACTTT	CASSLVLGQGGSPLHF
TRBV4-1	-	TRBJ1-6	once	TGCGCCAGCAGCCAGCCCCCGGCGGCGAATTCACCCCTCCACTTT	CASSQPPAANSPLHF
TRBV18	TRBD1	TRBJ2-7	many	TGTGCCAGCTCAGGGGACAGCTCCTACGAGCAGTACTTC	CASSGDSSYEQYF
TRBV7-2	-	TRBJ2-7	few	TGTGCCAGCAGCTTAGCGGGAGTGGAGTACTTC	CASSLAGVEYF
TRBV7-7	-	TRBJ2-5	-	TGTGCCAGCAGCCGCAGCGGGACAAGGAGAGAGACCCAGTACTTC	CASSRSGTRRETQYF
TRBV5-1	-	TRBJ2-7	few	TGCGCCAGCAGCTTGTCTCATAGGGGTTACGAGCAGTACTTC	CASSLSHRGYEQYF
TRBV10-3	-	TRBJ2-3	few	TGTGCCTCCCGGGGGGCCGCGGCAGATACGCAGTATTTT	CASRGAAADTQYF
TRBV15	-	TRBJ1-1	-	TGTGCCACCAGCAGAGATGGACAGCGTGAAGCTTTCTTT	CATSRDGQREAFF
TRBV19	TRBD1	TRBJ2-7	once	TGTGCCAGTAGTCCCCGGGACAGACCCTACGAGCAGTACTTC	CASSPRDRPYEQYF
TRBV4-1	TRBD2	TRBJ2-1	few	TGCGCCAGCAGCCAACTAGCGGGAGTGTGGAATGAGCAGTTCTTC	CASSQLAGVWNEQFF
TRBV5-1	TRBD2	TRBJ2-3	many	TGCGCCAGCAGCTTACTAGCGGGAGGGCCAGATACGCAGTATTTT	CASSLLAGGPDTQYF
TRBV11-2	-	TRBJ2-3	-	TGTGCCAGCAGCTTAGCGCGCGTAGGGAGCACAGATACGCAGTATTTT	CASSLARVGSTDTQYF
TRBV6-1	-	TRBJ2-3	-	TGTGCCAGCAGCCCCAGCAGCTTTGGGGGCCGAGATACGCAGTATTTT	CASSPSSFGGRDTQYF
TRBV4-3	-	TRBJ2-7	few	TGCGCCAGCAGCCAAGATCTGGGGGCAGGGGGGTTTGAAGAGCAGTACTTC	CASSQDLGAGGFEEQYF